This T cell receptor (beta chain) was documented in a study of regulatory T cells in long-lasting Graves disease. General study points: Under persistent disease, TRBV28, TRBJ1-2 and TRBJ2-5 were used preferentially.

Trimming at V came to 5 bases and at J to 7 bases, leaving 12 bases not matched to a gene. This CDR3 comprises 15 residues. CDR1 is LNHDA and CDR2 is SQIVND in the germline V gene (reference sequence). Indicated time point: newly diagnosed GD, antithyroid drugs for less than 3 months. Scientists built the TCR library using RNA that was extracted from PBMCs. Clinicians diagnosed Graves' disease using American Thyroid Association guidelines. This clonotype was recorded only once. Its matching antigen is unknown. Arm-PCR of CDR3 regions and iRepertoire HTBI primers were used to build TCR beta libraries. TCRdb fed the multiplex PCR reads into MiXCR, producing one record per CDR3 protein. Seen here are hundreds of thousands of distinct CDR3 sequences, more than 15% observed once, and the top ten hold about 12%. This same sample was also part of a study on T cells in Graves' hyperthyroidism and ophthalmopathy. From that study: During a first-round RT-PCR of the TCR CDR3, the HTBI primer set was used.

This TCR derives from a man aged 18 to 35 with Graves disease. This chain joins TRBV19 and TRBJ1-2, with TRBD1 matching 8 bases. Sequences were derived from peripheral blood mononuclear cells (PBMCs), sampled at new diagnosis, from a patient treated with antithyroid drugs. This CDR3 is CASSSSGTGFGGYTF. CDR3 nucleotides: TGTGCCAGTAGTTCTTCCGGGACAGGCTTCGGTGGCTACACCTTC.